This passage covers 25 T cell receptor beta chains from one sample sequenced in a study of identical twins' blood T cells. TCRdb re-derived calls from the 5' RACE reads in MiXCR, one entry per CDR3 protein. The sample lists roughly 380,000 distinct CDR3 sequences, roughly 27% seen once, with approximately 6.6% in the top ten. The source material was PBMCs. The receptor set was obtained from a woman aged 18-50 years in good health.

This clonotype was recorded many times. J is TRBJ2-1 and V is TRBV29-1; D uncertain. Germline V gene sequence: CDR1 SQVTM, CDR2 ANQGSEA. V was cut by 3 bases and J by 2 bases, with 11 bases left in between. The CDR3 extends over 14 amino acids. The CDR3 sequence: CSVDVDGAYNEQFF. CDR3 in DNA: TGCAGCGTTGACGTGGACGGAGCCTACAATGAGCAGTTCTTC.

This clonotype was counted ten times or more. The V gene is TRBV6-2 or TRBV6-3, the J gene TRBJ2-7; D may be TRBD1 (5 bases). There are 13 residues in the CDR3. Per germline, CDR1 MNHEY and CDR2 SVGEGT. Trimming pared 5 bases from V and 2 bases from J, leaving 10 bases between. CDR3 sequence (DNA): TGTGCCAGCAGTCAACGACAGCCCTACGAGCAGTACTTC. Its protein is CASSQRQPYEQYF.

The chain has TRBV29-1 and TRBJ1-1; D is undetermined. CDR1 is SQVTM, CDR2 ANQGSEA, per germline. This CDR3 has 12 residues. Trimming left V 8 bases short and J 7 bases short, with 17 bases between. The chain's CDR3 is CSWLSSGIEAFF. Here the CDR3 DNA reads TGCAGCTGGTTATCGTCCGGGATTGAAGCTTTCTTT.

Only a few counts were recorded for this clonotype. The chain employs TRBV9 and TRBJ1-2; D possibly corresponds to TRBD1 (6 bases). In germline, CDR1 is SGDLS, CDR2 YYNGEE. The CDR3 consists of 13 residues. Trimming took 4 bases from V and 4 from J, leaving 11 bases between them. CDR3 sequence reads: CASSREQGYGYTF. CDR3 coding DNA: TGTGCCAGCAGCAGAGAACAGGGCTATGGCTACACCTTC.

This clonotype was seen a few times. The chain uses TRBV12-3 or TRBV12-4 and TRBJ1-3, with D perhaps matching TRBD1 (5 bases). V lost 2 bases and J 0 bases, leaving 11 bases between the germline ends. The CDR3 is 16 residues long. The CDR3 DNA is TGTGCCAGCAGTTTACTCCTCGACAGCTCTGGAAACACCATATATTTT. Translated: CASSLLLDSSGNTIYF.

This clonotype was detected a few times. The chain uses TRBV7-6 and TRBJ1-3; D not certain. The CDR3 contains 12 residues. V lost 3 bases to trimming and J lost 9 bases, with 9 bases between them. CDR1 is SGHVS and CDR2 is FNYEAQ in the germline V gene. The CDR3 reads CASSFVSSTIYF. DNA for the CDR3: TGTGCCAGCAGCTTCGTCTCGAGCACCATATATTTT.

This rearrangement joins TRBV28 to TRBJ1-2; 11 nucleotides line up with TRBD1. V trimming: 0 bases; J trimming: 7 bases; junction bases outside the gene matches: 4. Germline lookup yields CDR1 MDHEN and CDR2 SYDVKM. The length of the CDR3 is 15 residues. CDR3 nucleotide sequence: TGTGCCAGCAGTTTATGGACCGGGACAGGGGGTGGCTACACCTTC. Its translation: CASSLWTGTGGGYTF.

There are a few counts of this clonotype. CDR3 protein: CASSLDGSNQPQHF. The CDR3 nucleotides read TGCGCCAGCAGCTTGGATGGGTCCAATCAGCCCCAGCATTTT. V gene TRBV5-1 combines with J gene TRBJ1-5, with D unclear. This CDR3 has 14 amino acids. V was pared by 0 bases and J by 3 bases, with 7 bases between. Germline V gene sequence: CDR1 SGHRS, CDR2 YFSETQ.

The chain is built from TRBV5-1 and TRBJ1-5; D is possibly TRBD1 (6 bases). Germline CDR1 reads SGHRS; CDR2 reads YFSETQ. V shed 3 bases and J shed 6 bases, with 16 bases lying between them. CDR3 length equals 15 residues. The chain's CDR3 is CASSYGTTVGQPQHF. The CDR3 DNA reads as TGCGCCAGCAGCTATGGGACAACTGTAGGTCAGCCCCAGCATTTT.

This clonotype occurred a few times. The chain is built from TRBV20-1 and TRBJ2-7; TRBD2 matches at 8 bases. The CDR3 contains 15 residues. Germline assignment: CDR1 DFQATT and CDR2 SNEGSKA (reference sequence). Germline trimming cut 0 bases from V and 5 bases from J; bases unmatched to any gene: 9. CDR3 protein: CSARDGLAGDHEQYF. CDR3 bases: TGCAGTGCTAGAGATGGGCTAGCGGGCGATCACGAGCAGTACTTC.

The CDR3 DNA reads TGTGCCAGCAGTTTATCGCCTAGCGGGATGAACACCGGGGAGCTGTTTTTT. Its translation is CASSLSPSGMNTGELFF. The chain has TRBV27 and TRBJ2-2, with 9 bases matching TRBD2. Germline CDR1 reads MNHEY; CDR2 reads SMNVEV (reference sequence). The CDR3 totals 17 residues. Trimming took 0 bases from V and 1 from J; bases not matched to a gene: 3.

The J gene is TRBJ2-1, the V gene TRBV20-1; D is unresolved. V was trimmed by 4 bases and J by 10 bases, leaving 8 bases between them. CDR1 and CDR2 from the germline V gene are DFQATT and SNEGSKA (reference sequence). The CDR3 covers 10 residues. Here the CDR3 reads CSAKRREQFF. In DNA, the CDR3 is TGCAGTGCTAAACGGAGAGAGCAGTTCTTC.

With regard to this clonotype: This may be a read error, as it is one base from a much larger clone. J is TRBJ1-2 and V is TRBV5-1; 7 nucleotides agree with TRBD1. The length of the CDR3 is 15 residues. From germline, CDR1 is SGHRS and CDR2 YFSETQ. CDR3: CAISLEDRPPYGYTF. The CDR3 DNA is TGCGCCATCAGCTTAGAGGACAGGCCACCATATGGCTACACCTTC. Drawing the rest from reference TRBV5-1 and TRBJ1-2, the complete variable domain is KAGVTQTPRYLIKTRGQQVTLSCSPISGHRSVSWYQQTPGQGLQFLFEYFSETQRNKGNFPGRFSGRQFSNSRSEMNVSTLELGDSALYLCAISLEDRPPYGYTFGSGTRLTVV.

The V and J genes are TRBV20-1 and TRBJ2-2, with 10 bases fitting TRBD1. The CDR3 runs 17 residues. Germline V lookup: CDR1 DFQATT, CDR2 SNEGSKA (reference sequence). J gave up 2 bases and V 0 bases, and 6 bases lay outside the gene matches. CDR3 amino acids: CSARDRDRGINTGELFF. In DNA form, the CDR3 reads TGCAGTGCTAGAGATCGGGACAGGGGAATTAACACCGGGGAGCTGTTTTTT.

This clonotype was seen only a few times. The V call is TRBV5-1, the J call TRBJ1-5; D may be TRBD1 (5 bases). Germline CDR1 reads SGHRS; CDR2 reads YFSETQ. The CDR3 has 14 residues. Deletions cut 2 bases from V and 3 bases from J, with 9 bases between. The CDR3 nucleotides are TGCGCCAGCAGCTTCGGAGGGGACAATCAGCCCCAGCATTTT. Its protein product is CASSFGGDNQPQHF.

The V call is TRBV11-2, the J call TRBJ2-4, with TRBD1 matching over 9 bases. Germline V CDR1 and CDR2: SGHAT, FQNNGV. Trimming took 6 bases from V and 0 from J; bases not matched to a gene: 9. The CDR3 contains 17 residues. The CDR3 here is CASREQGAPLAKNIQYF. The CDR3 bases are TGTGCCAGCAGGGAACAGGGGGCCCCCCTAGCCAAAAACATTCAGTACTTC.

A word on this clonotype: It is likely a read error, because the conserved phenylalanine at the end of the CDR3 is missing. The gene calls are TRBV18 and TRBJ2-1, with 8 bases aligning to TRBD2. The CDR3 runs 14 residues. Germline values: CDR1 KGHSH, CDR2 LQKENI. The junction had 8 bases not matched to a gene; V was cut back by 4 bases and J by 9 bases. The CDR3 nucleotides are TGTGCCAGCTCACTTAGCGGGGAATATGCTGAGCAGTTCCTC. Protein product: CASSLSGEYAEQFL.

The V call is TRBV9, the J call TRBJ1-6; D is unclear. The V gene's germline CDR1 is SGDLS and CDR2 YYNGEE. V shed 3 bases and J shed 6 bases, with 7 bases lying between them. The CDR3 has 13 amino acids. CDR3 in amino acids: CASSENINSPLHF. CDR3 sequence (DNA): TGTGCCAGCAGCGAGAATATTAATTCACCCCTCCACTTT.

The rearrangement uses TRBV12-3 or TRBV12-4 and TRBJ1-1, with 10 bases lining up with TRBD1. The V gene end was trimmed by 6 bases and the J gene end by 5 bases; junction bases not matched to a gene: 9. The CDR3 contains 15 residues. In DNA, the CDR3 is TGTGCCAGCAGACTAGGGGACAGGGGAAATACTGAAGCTTTCTTT. It codes for CASRLGDRGNTEAFF.

The chain employs TRBV2 and TRBJ1-4; perhaps TRBD1 as D (5 bases). Trimming stripped 7 bases from V and 8 bases from J, with 17 bases between. Germline V lookup: CDR1 SNHLY, CDR2 FYNNEI. This CDR3 has 14 amino acids. In DNA, the CDR3 is TGTGCCAGCATGAAGCGGGGGTTTCGGGAAAAACTGTTTTTT. Protein product: CASMKRGFREKLFF. Full variable domain (remainder filled in from reference TRBV2 and TRBJ1-4): EPEVTQTPSHQVTQMGQEVILRCVPISNHLYFYWYRQILGQKVEFLVSFYNNEISEKSEIFDDQFSVERPDGSNFTLKIRSTKLEDSAMYFCASMKRGFREKLFFGSGTQLSVL.

This clonotype was detected only a few times. The chain combines TRBV4-3 with TRBJ2-1, with D possibly TRBD2 on 6 matching bases. The CDR3 has 19 amino acids. Trimming shortened V by 0 bases and J by 5 bases, and 23 bases separated the two germline ends. Looked up from germline, CDR1 is LGHNA and CDR2 is YSLEER. The CDR3 bases are TGCGCCAGCAGCCAAGACGTCCTGTTAGGGGCTAGCGTAGACAATGAGCAGTTCTTC. Encoded protein: CASSQDVLLGASVDNEQFF.

Here the CDR3 reads CASSPGTESDTQYF. CDR3 nucleotides: TGTGCCAGCAGCCCCGGGACAGAGTCAGATACGCAGTATTTT. This chain joins TRBV2 and TRBJ2-3; 7 bases match TRBD1. This CDR3 is built from 14 residues. The V segment lost 6 bases and the J segment 4 bases; nucleotides outside the gene matches: 7. Per the germline V gene, CDR1 is SNHLY and CDR2 is FYNNEI.

In this sample, this clonotype turned up many times. The chain is built from TRBV6-2 or TRBV6-3 and TRBJ2-7; TRBD2 agrees at 8 bases. The germline CDR1 and CDR2 sequences are MNHEY and SVGEGT. The CDR3 length is 14 residues. Germline trimming cut 2 bases from V and 0 bases from J; bases unmatched to any gene: 0. In DNA form, the CDR3 reads TGTGCCAGCAGTTACGCGGGGGGCTCCTACGAGCAGTACTTC. Protein product: CASSYAGGSYEQYF.

The CDR3 DNA sequence: TGCAGTGGCTCGACAGGTCCGAACACTGAAGCTTTCTTT. This gives the protein CSGSTGPNTEAFF. The V call is TRBV20-1, the J call TRBJ1-1; a possible D gene is TRBD1 (6 bases). Per the germline V gene, CDR1 is DFQATT and CDR2 is SNEGSKA (reference sequence). Between the trimmed V and J ends, which lost 7 bases and 1 base, there was a span of 13 bases. This CDR3 is 13 amino acids long.

This clonotype was detected ten times or more. V is TRBV29-1 and J is TRBJ2-3; 7 nucleotides match TRBD2. J was trimmed by 2 bases and V by 8 bases; bases with no gene match: 13. Germline V gene data show CDR1 as SQVTM and CDR2 as ANQGSEA. This CDR3 has 15 amino acids. CDR3 residues: CSSSGNSGFTDTQYF. DNA of the CDR3: TGCAGCTCTAGCGGAAATTCAGGGTTCACAGATACGCAGTATTTT.